The source of this T cell receptor beta chain is a study of T cell repertoires in cytomegalovirus infection. From the reads, TCRdb called clonotypes with MiXCR, one entry per CDR3 protein. The sample holds just under 500,000 distinct CDR3 sequences; 30% to 35% are singletons and the top ten take roughly 15%. Germline loops: CDR1 SGHTA, CDR2 FQGNSA. The CDR3 length is 18 residues. The V end lost 7 bases, the J end lost 0 bases, and 22 bases lay between the germline ends. On this clonotype itself: Its antigen is not identified.

The chain employs TRBV7-2 and TRBJ1-5, with D maybe TRBD1 (5 bases). Material: cultured PBMCs, obtained from culture after CMV antigen stimulation. The TCR comes from a human donor in good health (CMV status not recorded). Some clones in this sample may be carry-over from other donors' samples. The CDR3 DNA reads TGTGCCAGCACCCCAGCATCCGGCGGGGGTTATAGCAATCAGCCCCAGCATTTT. Residues: CASTPASGGGYSNQPQHF.